Sequencing of this T cell receptor beta chain was carried out in a study of graft-versus-host responses after intestinal transplantation. Overall study context: In this cohort, recipients had multivisceral, liver-intestinal, or isolated intestinal transplants. Every recipient underwent anti-thymocyte globulin induction, then tacrolimus and steroids for roughly 3 years.

Assay: immunoSEQ multiplex PCR; the TCRdb copy retains only in-frame clones and omits some. Counted here are approximately 92,000 clones, over 80% occurring once; the ten biggest clones make up approximately 5.5%. Overall study findings and caveats: Some patients had graft-donor T cell macrochimerism, and their allografts showed high graft-versus-host to host-versus-graft clonal ratios.

Germline loops: CDR1 LNHNV, CDR2 YYDKDF (reference sequence). V lost 0 bases and J lost 4, with 9 bases in between. The CDR3 extends over 15 amino acids. As concerns this clone: The antigen remains unidentified.

This clonotype originated in a human donor who received an intestinal transplant. J is TRBJ2-2 and V is TRBV15; D remains unclear. The source material was unstimulated CD8+ T cells sorted from spleen or lymph node cells, sampled before intestinal transplant. CDR3 in amino acids: CATSRDSSATGELFF. CDR3 bases: TGTGCCACCAGCAGAGATAGTTCGGCCACCGGGGAGCTGTTTTTT.